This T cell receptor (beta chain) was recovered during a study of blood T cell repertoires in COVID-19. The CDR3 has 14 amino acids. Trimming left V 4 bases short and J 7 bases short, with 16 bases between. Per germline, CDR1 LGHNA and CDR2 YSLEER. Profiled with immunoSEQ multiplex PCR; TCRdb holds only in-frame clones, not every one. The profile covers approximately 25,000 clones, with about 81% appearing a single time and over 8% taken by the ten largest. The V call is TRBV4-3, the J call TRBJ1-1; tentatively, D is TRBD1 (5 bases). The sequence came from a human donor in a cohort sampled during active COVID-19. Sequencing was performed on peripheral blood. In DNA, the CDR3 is TGCGCCAGCAGCCCGACCGAATACAGGTTTGAAGCTTTCTTT. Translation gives CASSPTEYRFEAFF.